This T cell receptor (beta chain) was captured by sequencing in a study of blood T cell repertoires in COVID-19. Study summary: The United States, Italy and Spain supplied acute and convalescent COVID-19 samples. Sources were T cells, B-cell-depleted T cells, or PBMCs; the material itself was cDNA or gDNA.

In the authors' methods: Scientists estimated how many nucleated cells there were by amplifying reference gene primers. Sequenced by immunoSEQ multiplex PCR; TCRdb stores in-frame clones only, minus some. V and J calls and clone size are given by that table; D and trimming were obtained from the DNA. The profile shows 25,000 to 35,000 clones, approximately 85% of them singletons. V lost 0 bases and J lost 3, with 13 bases in between. This CDR3 is built from 16 residues. The germline gives CDR1 SGHRS, CDR2 YFSETQ. The rearrangement links TRBV5-1 to TRBJ2-1; tentatively, D is TRBD1 (6 bases). The sample was peripheral blood. The sequence was collected from a man aged 55 to 70 with active COVID-19. Here the CDR3 DNA reads TGCGCCAGCAGCTTGGGTCCCGGGACATACTACAATGAGCAGTTCTTC. It codes for CASSLGPGTYYNEQFF.